The TCR beta chain under discussion was sequenced for a study of cytomegalovirus exposure and HLA in healthy donors. General study points: Diagnosis of cytomegalovirus status made by the classifier reportedly showed high specificity and sensitivity. First-cohort TCR clusters were later found to tend to co-occur in the approximately 110 validation repertoires. Cytomegalovirus association was listed for under 200 TCR beta chains.

With 1 base removed from V and 1 base from J, the gap between germline ends came to 11 bases. This CDR3 has 15 residues. Germline lookup yields CDR1 SGHRS and CDR2 YFSETQ. Turning to this clone: Antigen specificity is unknown.

The protocol was immunoSEQ multiplex PCR, while the TCRdb copy is restricted to in-frame clones and leaves out a portion. Among fewer than 400,000 clones listed, around 90% were seen once. Sequencing was done on a sample of PBMCs. The chain is built from TRBV5-1 and TRBJ1-1; D is ambiguous. The receptor's source is a man aged 25-45 years in good health and CMV-seronegative. The DNA of the CDR3 is TGCGCCAGCAGCTTGTCTATCCGCGGGAACACTGAAGCTTTCTTT. This codes for CASSLSIRGNTEAFF.